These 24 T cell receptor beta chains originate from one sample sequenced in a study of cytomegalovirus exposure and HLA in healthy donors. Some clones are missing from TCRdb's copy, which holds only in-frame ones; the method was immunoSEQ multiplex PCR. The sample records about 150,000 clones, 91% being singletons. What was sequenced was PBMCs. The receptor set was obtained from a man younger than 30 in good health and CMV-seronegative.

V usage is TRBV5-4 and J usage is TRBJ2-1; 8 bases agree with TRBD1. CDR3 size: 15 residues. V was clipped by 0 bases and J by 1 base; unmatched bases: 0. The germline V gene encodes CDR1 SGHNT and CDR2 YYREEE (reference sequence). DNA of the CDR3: TGTGCCAGCAGCTTGGACAGGGGGTCCTACAATGAGCAGTTCTTC. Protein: CASSLDRGSYNEQFF.

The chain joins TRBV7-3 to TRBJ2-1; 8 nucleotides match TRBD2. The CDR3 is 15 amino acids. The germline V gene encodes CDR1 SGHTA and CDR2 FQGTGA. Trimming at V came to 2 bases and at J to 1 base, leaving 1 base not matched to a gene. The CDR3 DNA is TGTGCCAGCAGCTTACGGGGGGGTTCCTACAATGAGCAGTTCTTC. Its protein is CASSLRGGSYNEQFF.

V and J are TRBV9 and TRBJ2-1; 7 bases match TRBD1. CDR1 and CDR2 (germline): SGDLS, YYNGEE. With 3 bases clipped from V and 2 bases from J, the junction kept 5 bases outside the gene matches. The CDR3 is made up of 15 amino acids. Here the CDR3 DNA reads TGTGCCAGCAGCGCCGGGGACAGCCCCTACAATGAGCAGTTCTTC. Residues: CASSAGDSPYNEQFF.

CDR3 region: CASSARREETQYF. For the CDR3, the DNA is TGCGCCAGCAGCGCGAGGCGAGAAGAGACCCAGTACTTC. The gene calls are TRBV4-3 and TRBJ2-5; D is uncertain. CDR3 length equals 13 residues. V lost 5 bases, J lost 3 bases, and 10 bases lay in between. The germline V gene has CDR1 LGHNA and CDR2 YSLEER.

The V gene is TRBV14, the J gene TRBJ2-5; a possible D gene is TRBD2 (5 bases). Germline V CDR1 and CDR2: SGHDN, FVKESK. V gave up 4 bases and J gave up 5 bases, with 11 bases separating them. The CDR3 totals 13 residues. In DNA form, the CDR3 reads TGTGCCAGCAGCCCCGTACGGAGGGAGACCCAGTACTTC. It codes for CASSPVRRETQYF.

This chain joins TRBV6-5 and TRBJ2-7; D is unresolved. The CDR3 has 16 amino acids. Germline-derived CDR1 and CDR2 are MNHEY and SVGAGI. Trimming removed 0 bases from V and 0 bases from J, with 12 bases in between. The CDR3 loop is CASSYSRPSNSYEQYF. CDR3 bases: TGTGCCAGCAGTTACTCGAGGCCCAGTAACTCCTACGAGCAGTACTTC.

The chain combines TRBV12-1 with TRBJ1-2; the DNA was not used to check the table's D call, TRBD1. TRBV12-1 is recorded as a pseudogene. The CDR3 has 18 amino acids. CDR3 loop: CASSFVGGQGPTNYGYTF. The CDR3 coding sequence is TGTGCCAGCAGCTTTGTAGGGGGACAGGGACCCACTAACTATGGCTACACCTTC.

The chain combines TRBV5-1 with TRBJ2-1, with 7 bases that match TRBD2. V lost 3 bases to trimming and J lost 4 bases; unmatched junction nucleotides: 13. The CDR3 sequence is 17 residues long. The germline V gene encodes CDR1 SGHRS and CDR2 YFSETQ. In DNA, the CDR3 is TGCGCCAGCAGCTCCAAAGCGACTAGCCCTCCTTACAATGAGCAGTTCTTC. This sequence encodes CASSSKATSPPYNEQFF.

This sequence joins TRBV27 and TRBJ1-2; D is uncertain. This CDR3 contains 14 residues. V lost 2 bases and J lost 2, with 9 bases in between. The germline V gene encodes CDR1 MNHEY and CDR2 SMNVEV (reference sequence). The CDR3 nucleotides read TGTGCCAGCAGTTTAGCAAGAGGGAACTATGGCTACACCTTC. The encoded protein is CASSLARGNYGYTF.

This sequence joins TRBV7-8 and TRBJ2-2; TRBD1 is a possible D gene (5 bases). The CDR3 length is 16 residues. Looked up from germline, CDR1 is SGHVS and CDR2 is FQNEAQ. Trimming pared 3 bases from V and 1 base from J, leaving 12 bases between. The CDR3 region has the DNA TGTGCCAGCAGCTTGGGGCAGCCCTGGAACACCGGGGAGCTGTTTTTT. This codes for CASSLGQPWNTGELFF.

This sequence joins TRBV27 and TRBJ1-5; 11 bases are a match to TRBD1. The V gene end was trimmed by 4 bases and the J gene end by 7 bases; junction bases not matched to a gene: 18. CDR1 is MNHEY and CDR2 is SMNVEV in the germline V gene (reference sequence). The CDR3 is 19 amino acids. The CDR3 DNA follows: TGTGCCAGCAGTTCTCATTCGACATATGGACAGGGGGCAGGCCAGCCCCAGCATTTT. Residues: CASSSHSTYGQGAGQPQHF.

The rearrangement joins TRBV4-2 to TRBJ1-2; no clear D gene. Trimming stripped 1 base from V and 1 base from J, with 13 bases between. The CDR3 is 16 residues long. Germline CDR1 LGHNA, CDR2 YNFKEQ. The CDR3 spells CASSQASTADNYGYTF. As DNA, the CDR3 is TGTGCCAGCAGCCAAGCGAGCACAGCCGATAACTATGGCTACACCTTC.

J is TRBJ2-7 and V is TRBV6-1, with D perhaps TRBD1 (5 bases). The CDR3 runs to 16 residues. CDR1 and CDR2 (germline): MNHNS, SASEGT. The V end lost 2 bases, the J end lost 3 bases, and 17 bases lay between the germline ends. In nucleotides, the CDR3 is TGTGCCAGCAGTGAACGCGAAGGGGCTAGTTTCTACGAGCAGTACGTC. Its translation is CASSEREGASFYEQYV.

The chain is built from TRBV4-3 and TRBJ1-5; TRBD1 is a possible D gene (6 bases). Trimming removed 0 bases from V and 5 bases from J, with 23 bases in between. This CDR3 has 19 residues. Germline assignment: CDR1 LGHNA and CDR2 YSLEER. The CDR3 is CASSQEPGHWTWLDQPQHF. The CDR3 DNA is TGCGCCAGCAGCCAAGAACCGGGACACTGGACCTGGCTAGATCAGCCCCAGCATTTT.

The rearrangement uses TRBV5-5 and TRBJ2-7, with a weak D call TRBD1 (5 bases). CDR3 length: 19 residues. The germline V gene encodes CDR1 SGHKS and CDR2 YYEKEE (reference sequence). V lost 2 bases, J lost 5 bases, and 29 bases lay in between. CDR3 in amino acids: CASSFDFWAVTAITDEQYV. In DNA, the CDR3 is TGTGCCAGCAGCTTTGATTTTTGGGCTGTGACAGCGATCACCGACGAGCAGTACGTC.

The CDR3 reads CASSVVGGPADTQYF. CDR3 DNA: TGTGCCAGCAGCGTAGTGGGGGGTCCTGCGGATACGCAGTATTTT. The genes are TRBV9 and TRBJ2-3; a weak D match, TRBD2 (6 bases). Between the trimmed V and J ends, which lost 0 bases and 6 bases, there was a span of 14 bases. Germline V gene data show CDR1 as SGDLS and CDR2 as YYNGEE. The CDR3 is 15 residues long.

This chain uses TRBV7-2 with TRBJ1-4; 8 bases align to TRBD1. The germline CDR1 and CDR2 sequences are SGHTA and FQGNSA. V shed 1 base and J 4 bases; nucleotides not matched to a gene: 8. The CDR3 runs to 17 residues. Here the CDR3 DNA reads TGTGCCAGCAGCTTAGTGCCAGGGGGCGCGGTTAATGAAAAACTGTTTTTT. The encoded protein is CASSLVPGGAVNEKLFF.

The CDR3 sequence is CASSQQGTETPRPAGNTIYF. CDR3 coding DNA: TGTGCCAGCAGCCAGCAGGGGACAGAGACCCCTCGACCCGCCGGAAACACCATATATTTT. The chain uses TRBV5-4 and TRBJ1-3, with TRBD1 matching 7 bases. CDR1 is SGHNT, CDR2 YYREEE, per germline (reference sequence). V lost 4 bases, J lost 4 bases, and 23 bases stayed unmatched. This CDR3 is built from 20 residues. The whole variable domain, filled in from reference TRBV5-4 and TRBJ1-3, reads ETGVTQSPTHLIKTRGQQVTLRCSSQSGHNTVSWYQQALGQGPQFIFQYYREEENGRGNFPPRFSGLQFPNYSSELNVNALELDDSALYLCASSQQGTETPRPAGNTIYFGEGSWLTVV.

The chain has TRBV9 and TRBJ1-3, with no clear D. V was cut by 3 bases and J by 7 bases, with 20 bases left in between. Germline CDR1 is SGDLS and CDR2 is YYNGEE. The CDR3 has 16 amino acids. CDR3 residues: CASSDPLGGGPNTIYF. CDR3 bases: TGTGCCAGCAGCGATCCTCTAGGTGGAGGGCCGAACACCATATATTTT.

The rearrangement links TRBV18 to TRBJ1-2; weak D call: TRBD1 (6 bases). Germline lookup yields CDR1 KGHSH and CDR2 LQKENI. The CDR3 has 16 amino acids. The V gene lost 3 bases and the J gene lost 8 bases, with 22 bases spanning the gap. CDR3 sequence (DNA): TGTGCCAGCTCACCGGACAGTCCGCCCCCCTCGGAGGGCTACACCTTC. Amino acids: CASSPDSPPPSEGYTF. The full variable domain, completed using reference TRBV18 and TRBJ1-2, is NAGVMQNPRHLVRRRGQEARLRCSPMKGHSHVYWYRQLPEEGLKFMVYLQKENIIDESGMPKERFSAEFPKEGPSILRIQQVVRGDSAAYFCASSPDSPPPSEGYTFGSGTRLTVV.

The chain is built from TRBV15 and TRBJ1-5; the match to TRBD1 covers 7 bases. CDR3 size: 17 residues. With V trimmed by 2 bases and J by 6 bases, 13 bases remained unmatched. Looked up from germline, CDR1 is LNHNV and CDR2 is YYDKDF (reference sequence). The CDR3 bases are TGTGCCACCAGCAGAACCCCCTCCGGTGGGGACAGTCAGCCCCAGCATTTT. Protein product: CATSRTPSGGDSQPQHF.

The CDR3 is CASSLGGQGSADTQYF. The CDR3 DNA reads TGTGCCAGCAGCTTAGGGGGACAGGGCTCGGCAGATACGCAGTATTTT. The gene calls are TRBV7-7 and TRBJ2-3; 9 bases line up with TRBD1. CDR1 and CDR2 (germline): SSHAT, FNYEAQ (reference sequence). V lost 1 base to trimming and J lost 4 bases; unmatched junction nucleotides: 6. This CDR3 has 16 amino acids.

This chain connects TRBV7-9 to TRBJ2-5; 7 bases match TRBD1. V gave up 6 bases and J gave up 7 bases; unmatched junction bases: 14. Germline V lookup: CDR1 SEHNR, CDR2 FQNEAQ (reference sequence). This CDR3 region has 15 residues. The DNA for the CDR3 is TGTGCCAGCAGGCCAGGACAGGCTAATACAGGGACCCAGTACTTC. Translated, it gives CASRPGQANTGTQYF.

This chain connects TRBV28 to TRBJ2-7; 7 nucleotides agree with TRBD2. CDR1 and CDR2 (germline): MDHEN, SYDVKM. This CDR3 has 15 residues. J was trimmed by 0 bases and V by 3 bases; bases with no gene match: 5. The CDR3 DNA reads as TGTGCCAGCAGTTTTAGCGGGCGGAGCTCCTACGAGCAGTACGTC. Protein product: CASSFSGRSSYEQYV.